These T cell receptor beta chains were read from a single sample in a study of post-analysis software for immune sequencing data. TCRdb itself ran the PCR reads through MiXCR, one entry per CDR3 protein. The sample shows hundreds of thousands of distinct CDR3 sequences, around 64% of them seen only once. Sequenced material: blood. These receptors were obtained from a girl aged 2 to 10 with multiple sclerosis. Each CDR3 is given with its conserved first and last residue.

j_call: TRBJ2-7
v_call: TRBV6-5
cdr3_aa: CASREQGPGEQYF

j_call: TRBJ2-2
v_call: TRBV29-1
cdr3_aa: CSVGTATNTGELFF

j_call: TRBJ2-1
v_call: TRBV5-8
cdr3_aa: CASSTDRGSSYNEQFF

j_call: TRBJ1-2
v_call: TRBV28
cdr3_aa: CASSLAGNDYGYTF

j_call: TRBJ2-3
v_call: TRBV5-1
cdr3_aa: CASSAQGDTQYF

j_call: TRBJ2-4
v_call: TRBV10-1
cdr3_aa: CASSESSGGAGIQYF

j_call: TRBJ2-3
v_call: TRBV20-1
cdr3_aa: CSAPRKDRGTDTQYF

j_call: TRBJ2-1
v_call: TRBV24-1
cdr3_aa: CATSDLGQGLDNEQFF

j_call: TRBJ2-1
v_call: TRBV20-1
cdr3_aa: CSARVNERFF

j_call: TRBJ2-1
v_call: TRBV18
cdr3_aa: CASSLDSTSGSRDEQFF

j_call: TRBJ2-7
v_call: TRBV6-5
cdr3_aa: CASKLSHEQYF

j_call: TRBJ2-1
v_call: TRBV20-1
cdr3_aa: CSANKLAGSRNEQFF

j_call: TRBJ2-7
v_call: TRBV5-1
cdr3_aa: CASSLEGLSSYEQYF

j_call: TRBJ2-5
v_call: TRBV7-7
cdr3_aa: CASSLGTGGEETQYF

j_call: TRBJ2-1
v_call: TRBV9
cdr3_aa: CASSPQPAEQFF

j_call: TRBJ1-4
v_call: TRBV19
cdr3_aa: CASSIRAAEKLFF

j_call: TRBJ2-1
v_call: TRBV4-1
cdr3_aa: CASSQPYNEQFF

j_call: TRBJ1-1
v_call: TRBV7-2
cdr3_aa: CASSWDRATEAFF

j_call: TRBJ1-1
v_call: TRBV7-3
cdr3_aa: CASPKQGDPMNTEAFF

j_call: TRBJ2-1
v_call: TRBV25-1
cdr3_aa: CASSEKGLAGAPNEQFF

j_call: TRBJ1-5
v_call: TRBV5-4
cdr3_aa: CASSSEPVGQPQHF

j_call: TRBJ1-2
v_call: TRBV29-1
cdr3_aa: CSVGQAGDGYTF

j_call: TRBJ2-1
v_call: TRBV24-1
cdr3_aa: CATSDPIAGVQNEQFF

j_call: TRBJ2-1
v_call: TRBV6-4
cdr3_aa: CASSDSASGIVDEQFF

j_call: TRBJ2-4
v_call: TRBV20-1
cdr3_aa: CSARAPQNGGQYF

j_call: TRBJ1-2
v_call: TRBV12-3/TRBV12-4
cdr3_aa: CASSVTGGVVGYTF

j_call: TRBJ2-3
v_call: TRBV12-3/TRBV12-4
cdr3_aa: CASSFSRLTTDTQYF

j_call: TRBJ2-1
v_call: TRBV6-8
cdr3_aa: CASSRGPSGRVNEQFF

j_call: TRBJ2-7
v_call: TRBV7-9
cdr3_aa: CASSHAGVDEQYF

j_call: NA
v_call: TRBV28
cdr3_aa: CASSPSGLAGRCEQYF

j_call: TRBJ2-5
v_call: TRBV10-3
cdr3_aa: CAISSSAGGGQETQYF

j_call: TRBJ2-2
v_call: TRBV7-2
cdr3_aa: CASSFGAENTGELFF